This T cell receptor (beta chain) was sequenced in a study of T cell responses to AZD1222 COVID-19 vaccine (dated by TCRdb to about 2021). About the full investigation: Because spike-specific TCR depth and breadth did not differ between the two schedules, AZD1222 recipients who got a second dose at roughly 4 weeks were pooled with those who got a second dose at roughly 12 weeks. TCR sequencing covered 233 trial participants: about 210 given two doses of AZD1222 and 26 given two doses of MenACWY control vaccine. Trial participants were enrolled by age into 18-55, 56-69 and 70-plus year subgroups, with roughly 160, 29 and 62 TCR-sequenced participants respectively. General conclusions and limits of the study: Conclusions about previously exposed vaccinees were limited because only six AZD1222 recipients were SARS-CoV-2 seropositive at baseline. CD4 TCRs associated with the vaccine covered the entire spike protein, and the dominant responses were in regions 160-218 and 743-854. Epitopes outside the regions mutated in the B.1.351 and B.1.1.7 variants were reportedly recognized by nearly half of the unique spike-specific TCRs. After two AZD1222 doses, spike-specific TCR breadth and depth were significantly higher than at day 0 and than in MenACWY recipients. No day 14 peak-response samples were available, so repertoires were characterized only after the peak T cell response. Participants were mostly white British, with more females than males. The authors suggested clonal diversity may have been underestimated. In the small 56-69-year group, the increase in depth fell short of significance, most likely because of low power.

The CDR3 regions of human TCRbeta chains were analyzed by immunosequencing. On the authors' methods: TCRs in the repertoires were matched against a reference library of SARS-CoV-2-specific TCRs that had been generated with the MIRA antigen-specificity platform. Breadth meant the fraction of unique TCRs that were SARS-CoV-2-associated, whereas depth meant the fraction of total T cells that were SARS-CoV-2-associated. Using the MIRA data, each spike-specific TCR was assigned both to the spike region to which the TCR was reactive and to a CD4 or CD8 class. Log10-transformed breadth and depth values were compared by one-way ANOVA with Sidak's multiple comparisons tests. TCRdb took this table from immuneACCESS and kept in-frame rearrangements with V and J called. Such tables lack part of the clones; where checked against another copy, unresolved V genes explain under half of the gap, and the rest is unexplained. The V and J calls and clone size are taken from that table; D and trimming were inferred from the DNA. This sample is represented by over 90,000 clones; about four fifths of them were singletons. The ten largest clones represent over 15% of the sample.

What the time point label conveys for this sample: baseline before first vaccination. Vaccinee samples were obtained from the UK trials COV001 and COV002, which included a single-blind randomized controlled phase 2/3 trial of AZD1222 (ChAdOx1 nCoV-19) in healthy adults. For TCRbeta chain sequencing, PBMC samples were collected from trial participants at day 0 and at day 28 after the second dose. A word on this clone: Its specific antigen is unknown. No base-level quality is on record; no much larger clone is a single base apart.

The CDR3, from cysteine to phenylalanine, totals 14 residues. The retained sequence is limited to the CDR3, 42 bases, with the frame set at the first base. Trimming removed 0 bases from V and 2 bases from J, leaving 8 bases between the germline ends. CDR1 is given as SGHDT and CDR2 as YYEEEE, both from the germline V gene. The sequencing here drew on peripheral blood, taken on day 0 of AZD1222 vaccination. The chain is assembled from TRBV5-6 and TRBJ2-5, and possibly TRBD2, on 5 matching bases. The TCR sequence derives from an adult in good health. The CDR3 has the sequence CASSLAGRQETQYF. The DNA reads as follows: TGTGCCAGCAGCTTGGCGGGGAGACAAGAGACCCAGTACTTC.